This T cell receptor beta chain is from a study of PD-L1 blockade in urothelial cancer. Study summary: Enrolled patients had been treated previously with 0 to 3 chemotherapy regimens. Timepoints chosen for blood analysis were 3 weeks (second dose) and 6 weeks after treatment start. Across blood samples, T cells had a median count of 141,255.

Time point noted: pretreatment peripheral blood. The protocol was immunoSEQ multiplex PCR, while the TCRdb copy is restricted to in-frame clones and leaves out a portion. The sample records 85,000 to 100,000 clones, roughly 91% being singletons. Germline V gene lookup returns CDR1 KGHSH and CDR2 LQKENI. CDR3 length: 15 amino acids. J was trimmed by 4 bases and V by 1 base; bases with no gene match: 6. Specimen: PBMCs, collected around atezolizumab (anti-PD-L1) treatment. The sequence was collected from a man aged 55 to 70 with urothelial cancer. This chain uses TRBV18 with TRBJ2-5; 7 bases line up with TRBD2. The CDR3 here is CASSPRAGDRETQYF. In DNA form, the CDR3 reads TGTGCCAGCTCACCACGGGCGGGGGACCGAGAGACCCAGTACTTC.